Described below is a single T cell receptor beta chain sequence and its context. At least ten counts were recorded for this clonotype. Its target antigen remains unknown. Base-call qualities are not available, and no considerably larger clone is one nucleotide away. Only healthy Caucasian donors were included. The twin cohort comprised three pairs of female monozygotic twins, all aged roughly 18 to 30 years. Positive isolation kits from Invitrogen were used to isolate CD4+ and CD8+ T cell populations. Libraries were prepared through 5' RACE. Sequencing took place on an Illumina HiSeq 2000. Template switching added a universal primer binding site, and the final cDNA carried a unique molecular identifier that allowed TCR cDNA molecules to be counted accurately. Specific primers in the conserved constant-segment region were used to synthesize first-strand cDNA for TCR alpha and beta chains. To control for contamination, each cDNA library was double barcoded with a SMART-Mk sample barcode plus Illumina barcodes. Two successive PCR steps introduced TruSeq adapter sequences along with Illumina sample barcodes. TCR alpha and beta cDNA libraries were sequenced on the Illumina HiSeq platform with custom primers. Per the authors' processing: Raw reads were processed with MiGEC to extract unique molecular identifiers, and MiXCR was used to determine CDR3 positions. Recombination models were inferred per individual with the repgenHMM and IGoR tools using an EM algorithm. The analysis of shared clonotypes was done with the tcR package in R, with sharing normalized by the product of cloneset sizes. Out-of-frame nonproductive sequences were analyzed to study raw recombination free of thymic and clonal selection effects. TCRdb reprocessed the public reads (quality trimming at Q25 with fastp, clone calling with MiXCR) and kept in-frame beta chains. Entries that share a CDR3 protein sequence are merged under the most common genes and DNA. Here the V and J calls rest on TCRdb's processing, not on the authors' analysis. The sample table shows roughly 260,000 distinct CDR3 sequences, and around 7.6% are seen once. The ten largest clones capture less than 6.5% of the sample.

Via the germline V gene (reference sequence), CDR1 is MNHEY and CDR2 SMNVEV. The CDR3 numbers 14 residues from cysteine through phenylalanine. The entry retains the CDR3 DNA only, 42 bases that are in frame from base 1. V was cut back by 1 base and J by 6 bases, leaving a gap of 9 bases between them. The record originates from a study of identical twins (dated by TCRdb to about 2016). Background for the entire study: To test whether fetal clonotypes persist, the study used deep sequencing on TCR alpha and beta repertoires from monozygotic twins, unrelated adults of various ages, and cord blood. To rule out contamination, the twin experiments were replicated at different times with different library preparation protocols.

Overall study outcomes, separate from this receptor: The excess sharing between twins in beta out-of-frame sequences was weaker because fewer shared sequences reduced the signal-to-noise ratio. Abundant cord blood beta clonotypes had fewer insertions, young adult naive repertoires showed a similar but weaker trend, and memory repertoires showed no such trend. Out-of-frame TCR alpha sharing in monozygotic twins was systematically underestimated by recombination models, whereas sharing between unrelated individuals was in agreement with the recombination models. Because the same donors could not be followed over many years, conclusions were based on cross-sectional statistical analysis. Compared with coincidental sharing between unrelated individuals, out-of-frame TCR alpha sequences shared between twins showed an excess of sequences with low generation probability. Invariant T cells such as MAIT and iNKT could partly confound zero-insertion analyses, although diverse VJ usage argued against such confounding for most clonotypes.

The same sample was also used in a study of yellow fever vaccine responses in identical twins. Reported in the second study: The authors reported that the T cell response to vaccination in identical twins appeared partly convergent and partly personalized. The study precisely tracked vaccine-responding T cell clones in identical twins.

The V and J genes are TRBV27 and TRBJ2-2; D gene: possibly TRBD1, on 5 matching bases. This receptor was identified in a woman aged 18-29 years in good health. Sequencing used CD8+ T cells sorted from blood. The nucleotides read TGTGCCAGCAGTTTATATTTCAGGGCCGGGGAGCTGTTTTTT. It translates to CASSLYFRAGELFF.